This record concerns one T cell receptor beta chain sequence. At one of its ends the junction is not consistent with the germline gene, which may arise from a read error. The data derive from a study of patients and donors after allogeneic stem cell transplantation. The CDR3 contains 16 residues. Germline V gives CDR1 LGHNA, CDR2 YSLEER. TCRdb re-called the RT-PCR reads through MiXCR, storing one row per CDR3 protein. The sample consists of more than 150,000 distinct CDR3 sequences, 35% to 50% of them appearing once. The sample was blood, either unsorted or a sorted T cell fraction (not recorded which). This chain joins TRBV4-3 and TRBJ2-5; 7 nucleotides align to TRBD2. The sequence was obtained from a human donor who was either an allogeneic HSCT recipient or a stem cell or donor lymphocyte infusion donor (not recorded which). It is not recorded whose cells these are; they may come from a transplant donor. The DNA of the CDR3 is TGCGCCAGCAGCCAAGATCCGGGGGGTGGATCTGCGGAGGTAGACTTC. Translated, it gives CASSQDPGGGSAEVDF.